This T cell receptor beta chain came from a study of T-cell reconstitution after alpha-beta-depleted transplantation in children. Trimming shortened V by 0 bases and J by 4 bases, and 12 bases separated the two germline ends. Germline values: CDR1 SEHNR, CDR2 FQNEAQ (reference sequence). The CDR3 totals 15 residues. This clonotype was observed at least ten times. The library targeted TCRbeta and was prepared with unique molecular identifiers. TCRdb itself ran the PCR reads through MiXCR, one entry per CDR3 protein. The sample contains nearly 250,000 distinct CDR3 sequences, less than 9% of which appear only once.

The sequence was collected from a male patient between 10 and 17 years old who had a stem cell transplant for acute lymphoblastic leukemia, so the T cells may come from the graft donor. The material was PBMCs, mostly from graft donor cells, obtained 180 days after TCRalphabeta/CD19-depleted stem cell transplant. The chain employs TRBV7-9 and TRBJ1-2; D may be TRBD1 (6 bases). The CDR3 nucleotides read TGTGCCAGCAGCTTAGCAGACAGGTTCCCCTATGGCTACACCTTC. It specifies CASSLADRFPYGYTF.